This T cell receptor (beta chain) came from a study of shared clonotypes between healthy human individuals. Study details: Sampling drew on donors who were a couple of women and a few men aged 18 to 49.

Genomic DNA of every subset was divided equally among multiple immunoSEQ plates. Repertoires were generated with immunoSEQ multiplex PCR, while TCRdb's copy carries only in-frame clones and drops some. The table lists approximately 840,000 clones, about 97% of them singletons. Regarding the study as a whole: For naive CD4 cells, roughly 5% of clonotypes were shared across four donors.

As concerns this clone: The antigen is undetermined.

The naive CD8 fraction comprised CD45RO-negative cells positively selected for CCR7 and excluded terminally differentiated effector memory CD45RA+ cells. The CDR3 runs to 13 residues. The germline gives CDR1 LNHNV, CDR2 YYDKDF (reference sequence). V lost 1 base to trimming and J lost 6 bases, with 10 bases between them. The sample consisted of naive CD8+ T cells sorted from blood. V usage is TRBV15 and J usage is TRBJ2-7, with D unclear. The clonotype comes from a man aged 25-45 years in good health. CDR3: CATSRVVGSEQYF. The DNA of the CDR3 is TGTGCCACCAGCAGAGTCGTCGGCTCCGAGCAGTACTTC.